The next 22 T cell receptor beta chains were all read from a single sample in a study of T cells expressing NK-cell markers. TCRdb re-called the 5' RACE reads; every CDR3 protein appears as one record, without DNA. This listing includes a few hundred thousand distinct CDR3 sequences. Sequences were obtained from blood T cells: a sorted CD56 or NKG2C T cell subset, CD4+ or CD8+ T cells, or bulk PBMC T cells (not recorded which). These receptor sequences come from a woman in her fifties or sixties in good health.

V gene TRBV6-5 combines with J gene TRBJ2-7; TCRdb's D gene call, TRBD2, goes unchecked for lack of DNA. Germline lookup yields CDR1 MNHEY and CDR2 SVGAGI. The CDR3 contains 16 residues. The chain's CDR3 is CASSPGLAGVTYEQYF.

The chain joins TRBV5-1 to TRBJ2-7; there is no DNA to check the TCRdb D call of TRBD2. The germline CDR1 and CDR2 sequences are SGHRS and YFSETQ. This CDR3 spans 14 amino acids. CDR3 in amino acids: CASSTGLAGSEQYF.

The rearrangement joins TRBV5-1 to TRBJ2-7; TCRdb returns TRBD1, unconfirmable since there is no DNA. CDR1 SGHRS and CDR2 YFSETQ come from the germline V gene. This CDR3 contains 11 residues. This chain's CDR3 is CASSDDRVMYF.

The genes are TRBV27 and TRBJ2-2; with no DNA, the TCRdb D assignment of TRBD1 cannot be verified. CDR3 length equals 14 residues. Germline lookup yields CDR1 MNHEY and CDR2 SMNVEV (reference sequence). CDR3 loop: CASRGTGWTGELFF.

The chain uses TRBV7-8 and TRBJ2-3; lacking DNA, the TRBD2 call made by TCRdb goes unchecked. The CDR3 extends over 16 amino acids. Germline loops: CDR1 SGHVS, CDR2 FQNEAQ. The CDR3 sequence is CASSSNLAGGTDTQYF.

The chain employs TRBV4-1 and TRBJ1-5; absent DNA, TCRdb's TRBD1 call cannot be checked. Per the germline V gene, CDR1 is MGHRA and CDR2 is YSYEKL. The CDR3 consists of 18 residues. This chain's CDR3 is CASSQGGGRRGYSQPQHF.

The chain employs TRBV28 and TRBJ2-3. The CDR3 sequence is 12 residues long. Germline V gene sequence: CDR1 MDHEN, CDR2 SYDVKM. The CDR3 reads CASQETENTQYF. Supplemented by reference TRBV28 and TRBJ2-3, the full variable domain reads DVKVTQSSRYLVKRTGEKVFLECVQDMDHENMFWYRQDPGLGLRLIYFSYDVKMKEKGDIPEGYSVSREKKERFSLILESASTNQTSMYLCASQETENTQYFGPGTRLTVL.

CDR3 loop: CASSLVSGRRNEQYF. The chain has TRBV5-1 and TRBJ2-7; TCRdb reports TRBD2, a call that lacks DNA to check it against. CDR1 is SGHRS, CDR2 YFSETQ, per germline. The CDR3 covers 15 residues.

This chain joins TRBV20-1 and TRBJ1-5; the TCRdb call, TRBD1, lacks DNA for checking. This CDR3 has 13 amino acids. CDR1 DFQATT and CDR2 SNEGSKA come from the germline V gene (reference sequence). The CDR3 sequence is CSASGDRGTPQHF.

This chain uses TRBV14 with TRBJ1-2. This CDR3 is 16 amino acids long. Germline assignment: CDR1 SGHDN and CDR2 FVKESK. Here the CDR3 reads CASSQEGLGRLYGYTF.

The rearrangement uses TRBV12-3 or TRBV12-4 and TRBJ1-5. This CDR3 has 14 amino acids. The CDR3 reads CASNRDWRNQPQHF.

The genes are TRBV5-5 and TRBJ2-7; the TCRdb call, TRBD2, lacks DNA for checking. The CDR3 loop spans 16 amino acids. The germline V gene encodes CDR1 SGHKS and CDR2 YYEKEE (reference sequence). The CDR3 here is CASSLLAGVSSNEQYF.

The J gene is TRBJ1-4, the V gene TRBV12-3 or TRBV12-4; the TRBD1 assignment by TCRdb is unverifiable without DNA. CDR3 size: 15 residues. CDR3 in amino acids: CASSPGDHDNEKLFF.

The CDR3 spells CATSRASGTGANVLTF. The rearrangement uses TRBV15 and TRBJ2-6; TCRdb's assignment of TRBD1 cannot be checked, as there is no DNA. The CDR3 is 16 residues long. Germline CDR1 and CDR2: LNHNV and YYDKDF (reference sequence).

This chain connects TRBV6-2 or TRBV6-3 to TRBJ1-3; TCRdb's assignment of TRBD1 cannot be checked, as there is no DNA. The CDR3 runs to 17 residues. The germline V gene encodes CDR1 MNHEY and CDR2 SVGEGT. The CDR3 loop is CASSSETQGLSGNTIYF.

The V gene is TRBV20-1, the J gene TRBJ2-2; with no DNA, the TCRdb D assignment of TRBD1 cannot be verified. The CDR3 has 12 residues. Germline V gene sequence: CDR1 DFQATT, CDR2 SNEGSKA (reference sequence). The CDR3 reads CSALDWAGELFF.

This sequence joins TRBV9 and TRBJ2-1; TCRdb returns TRBD1, unconfirmable since there is no DNA. The CDR3 extends over 14 amino acids. Germline V lookup: CDR1 SGDLS, CDR2 YYNGEE. The CDR3 sequence is CASSGPGQLNEQFF.

The gene calls are TRBV12-3 or TRBV12-4 and TRBJ2-2; TCRdb's D call of TRBD1 is untestable without DNA. CDR3 length: 14 residues. This CDR3 reads CASSFGTGRGELFF.

This sequence joins TRBV27 and TRBJ2-2. The CDR3 is 15 amino acids. Germline CDR1 and CDR2: MNHEY and SMNVEV (reference sequence). The CDR3 spells CASSLSRSNTGELFF.

V gene TRBV11-3 combines with J gene TRBJ1-1; as DNA is missing, the TRBD1 call by TCRdb cannot be tested. Germline V gene sequence: CDR1 SGHNT, CDR2 YENEEA. The CDR3 length is 12 residues. CDR3 loop: CASEFSGNEAFF.

This rearrangement joins TRBV2 to TRBJ2-2. The CDR3 runs 14 residues. Germline loops: CDR1 SNHLY, CDR2 FYNNEI. The chain's CDR3 is CASREEVVAGELFF. Drawing the rest from reference TRBV2 and TRBJ2-2, the complete variable domain is EPEVTQTPSHQVTQMGQEVILRCVPISNHLYFYWYRQILGQKVEFLVSFYNNEISEKSEIFDDQFSVERPDGSNFTLKIRSTKLEDSAMYFCASREEVVAGELFFGEGSRLTVL.

The V and J genes are TRBV5-1 and TRBJ2-3. The CDR3 is made up of 13 amino acids. Germline V CDR1 and CDR2: SGHRS, YFSETQ. CDR3 sequence: CASSSTITDTQYF.